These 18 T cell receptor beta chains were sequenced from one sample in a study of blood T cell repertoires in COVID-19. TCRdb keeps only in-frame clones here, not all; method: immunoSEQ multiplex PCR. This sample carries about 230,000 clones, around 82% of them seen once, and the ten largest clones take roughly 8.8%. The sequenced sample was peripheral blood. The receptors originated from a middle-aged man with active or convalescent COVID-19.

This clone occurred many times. The CDR3 nucleotides read TGCAGCGTTGGGACATCGGATTATAATTCACCCCTCCACTTT. It is translated as CSVGTSDYNSPLHF. V gene TRBV29-1 combines with J gene TRBJ1-6, with a weak D call TRBD1 (5 bases). Trimming removed 4 bases from V and 4 bases from J, with 11 bases in between. Germline V CDR1 and CDR2: SQVTM, ANQGSEA. CDR3 length: 14 residues.

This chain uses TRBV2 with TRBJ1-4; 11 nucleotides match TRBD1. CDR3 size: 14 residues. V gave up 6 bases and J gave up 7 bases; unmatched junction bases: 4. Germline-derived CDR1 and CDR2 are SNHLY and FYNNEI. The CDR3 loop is CASRGTGGTEKLFF. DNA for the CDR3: TGTGCCAGCAGGGGGACAGGGGGGACTGAAAAACTGTTTTTT.

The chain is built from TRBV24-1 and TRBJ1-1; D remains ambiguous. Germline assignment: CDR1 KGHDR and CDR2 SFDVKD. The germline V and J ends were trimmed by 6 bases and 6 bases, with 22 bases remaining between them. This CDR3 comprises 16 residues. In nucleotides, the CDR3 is TGTGCCACCAGTTCACCAGTTCTTGGAGGCCGATCTGAAGCTTTCTTT. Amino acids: CATSSPVLGGRSEAFF.

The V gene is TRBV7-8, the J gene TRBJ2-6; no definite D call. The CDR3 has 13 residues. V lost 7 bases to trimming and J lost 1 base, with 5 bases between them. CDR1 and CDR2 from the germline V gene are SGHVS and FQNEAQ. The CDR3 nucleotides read TGTGCCAGCACTTATTCTGGGGCCAACGTCCTGACTTTC. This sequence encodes CASTYSGANVLTF.

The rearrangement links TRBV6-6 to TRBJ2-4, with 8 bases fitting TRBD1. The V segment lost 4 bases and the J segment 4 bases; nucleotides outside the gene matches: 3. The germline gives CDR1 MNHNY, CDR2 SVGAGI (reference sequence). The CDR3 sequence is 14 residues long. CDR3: CASSFGQGKNIQYF. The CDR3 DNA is TGTGCCAGCAGTTTCGGACAGGGAAAAAACATTCAGTACTTC.

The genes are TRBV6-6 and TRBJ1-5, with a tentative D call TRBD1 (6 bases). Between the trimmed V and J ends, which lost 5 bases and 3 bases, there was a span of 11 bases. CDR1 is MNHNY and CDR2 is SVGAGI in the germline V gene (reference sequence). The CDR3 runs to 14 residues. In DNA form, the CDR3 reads TGTGCCAGCAGTGACCGGACAGCCAATCAGCCCCAGCATTTT. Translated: CASSDRTANQPQHF.

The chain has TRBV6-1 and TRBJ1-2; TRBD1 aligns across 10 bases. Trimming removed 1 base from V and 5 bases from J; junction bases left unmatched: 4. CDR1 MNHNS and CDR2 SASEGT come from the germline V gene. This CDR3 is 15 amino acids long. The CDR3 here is CASSEVTGGPYGYTF. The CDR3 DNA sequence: TGTGCCAGCAGTGAAGTGACAGGGGGCCCATATGGCTACACCTTC.

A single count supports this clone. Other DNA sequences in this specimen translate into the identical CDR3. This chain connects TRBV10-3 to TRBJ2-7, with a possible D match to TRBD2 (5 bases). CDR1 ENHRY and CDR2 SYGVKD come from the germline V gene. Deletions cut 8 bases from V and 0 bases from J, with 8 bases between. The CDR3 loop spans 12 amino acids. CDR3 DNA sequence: TGTGCCATCGCGGGTAGCTCCTACGAGCAGTACTTC. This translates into CAIAGSSYEQYF.

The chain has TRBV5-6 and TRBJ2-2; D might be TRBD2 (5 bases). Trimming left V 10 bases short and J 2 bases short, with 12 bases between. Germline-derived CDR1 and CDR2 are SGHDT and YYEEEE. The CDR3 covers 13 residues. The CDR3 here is CAASGVNTGELFF. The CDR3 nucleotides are TGTGCCGCCTCCGGGGTTAACACCGGGGAGCTGTTTTTT.

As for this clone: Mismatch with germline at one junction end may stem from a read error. The CDR3: CAGRARGPQHF. Here the CDR3 DNA reads TGTGCCGGCAGGGCACGCGGGCCCCAGCATTTT. The gene calls are TRBV2 and TRBJ1-5; maybe TRBD1 (5 bases). CDR1 and CDR2 (germline): SNHLY, FYNNEI. The CDR3 runs 11 residues.

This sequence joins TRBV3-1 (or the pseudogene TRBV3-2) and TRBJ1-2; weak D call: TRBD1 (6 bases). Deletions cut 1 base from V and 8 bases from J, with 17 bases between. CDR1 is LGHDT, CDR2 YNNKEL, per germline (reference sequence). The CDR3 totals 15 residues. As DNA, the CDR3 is TGTGCCAGCAGCCAAGCGACCGGGGGGGCGCGAGGCTACACCTTC. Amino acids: CASSQATGGARGYTF.

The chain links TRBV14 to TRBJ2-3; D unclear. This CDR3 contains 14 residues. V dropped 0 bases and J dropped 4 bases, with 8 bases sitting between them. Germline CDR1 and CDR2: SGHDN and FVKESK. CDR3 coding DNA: TGTGCCAGCAGCCAAGATCGACTTCCAGATACGCAGTATTTT. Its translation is CASSQDRLPDTQYF.

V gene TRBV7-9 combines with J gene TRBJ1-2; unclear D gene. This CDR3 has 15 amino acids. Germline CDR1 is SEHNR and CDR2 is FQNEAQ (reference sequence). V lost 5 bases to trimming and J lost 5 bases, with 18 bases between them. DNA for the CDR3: TGTGCCAGCAGCGGGCGGGGAGGAGCCCTTTATGGCTACACCTTC. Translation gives CASSGRGGALYGYTF.

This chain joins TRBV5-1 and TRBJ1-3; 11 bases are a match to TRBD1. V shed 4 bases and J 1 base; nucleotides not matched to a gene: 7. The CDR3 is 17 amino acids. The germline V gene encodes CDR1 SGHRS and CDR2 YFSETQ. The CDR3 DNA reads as TGCGCCAGCAGCAACGGACAGGGGGCTAGGTCTGGAAACACCATATATTTT. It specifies CASSNGQGARSGNTIYF. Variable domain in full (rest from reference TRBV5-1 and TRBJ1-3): KAGVTQTPRYLIKTRGQQVTLSCSPISGHRSVSWYQQTPGQGLQFLFEYFSETQRNKGNFPGRFSGRQFSNSRSEMNVSTLELGDSALYLCASSNGQGARSGNTIYFGEGSWLTVV.

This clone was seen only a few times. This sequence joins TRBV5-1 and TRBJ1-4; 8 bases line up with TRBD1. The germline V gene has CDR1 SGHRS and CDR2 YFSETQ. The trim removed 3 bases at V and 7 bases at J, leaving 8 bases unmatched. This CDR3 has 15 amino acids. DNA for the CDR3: TGCGCCAGCAGCTCCCAGGGGGCGAAGGGTGAAAAACTGTTTTTT. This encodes CASSSQGAKGEKLFF.

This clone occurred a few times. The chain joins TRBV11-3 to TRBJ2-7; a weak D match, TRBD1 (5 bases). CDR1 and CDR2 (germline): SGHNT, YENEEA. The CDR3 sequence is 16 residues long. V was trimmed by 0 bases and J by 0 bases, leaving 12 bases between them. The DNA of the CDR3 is TGTGCCAGCAGCTTAGATTTTGGGGCAGCCTCCTACGAGCAGTACTTC. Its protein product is CASSLDFGAASYEQYF.

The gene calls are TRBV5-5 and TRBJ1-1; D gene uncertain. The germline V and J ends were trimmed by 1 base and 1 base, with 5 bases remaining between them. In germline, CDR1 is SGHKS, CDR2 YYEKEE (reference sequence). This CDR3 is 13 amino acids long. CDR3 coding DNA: TGTGCCAGCAGCTTGTTTAAGAACACTGAAGCTTTCTTT. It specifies CASSLFKNTEAFF.

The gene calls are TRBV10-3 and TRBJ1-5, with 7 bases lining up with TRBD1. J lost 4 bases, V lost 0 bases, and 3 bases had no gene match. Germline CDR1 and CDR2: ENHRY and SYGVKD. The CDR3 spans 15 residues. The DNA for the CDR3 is TGTGCCATCAGTGAGTCGAGGGACAGTAATCAGCCCCAGCATTTT. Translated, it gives CAISESRDSNQPQHF.